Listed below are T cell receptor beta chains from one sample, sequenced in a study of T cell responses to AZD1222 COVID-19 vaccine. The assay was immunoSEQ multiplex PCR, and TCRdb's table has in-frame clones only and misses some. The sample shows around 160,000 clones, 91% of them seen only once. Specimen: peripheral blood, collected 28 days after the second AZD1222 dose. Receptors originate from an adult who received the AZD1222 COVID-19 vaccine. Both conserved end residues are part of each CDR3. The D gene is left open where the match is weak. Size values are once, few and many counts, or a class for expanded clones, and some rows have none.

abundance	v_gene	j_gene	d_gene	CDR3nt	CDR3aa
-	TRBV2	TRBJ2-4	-	TGTGCCAGCAGTGAAAGGAGGTCTAGAGGCAAAAACATTCAGTACTTC	CASSERRSRGKNIQYF
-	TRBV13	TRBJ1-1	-	TGTGCCAGCAGCTTAGATCAGGACAGCGGGATGAACACTGAAGCTTTCTTT	CASSLDQDSGMNTEAFF
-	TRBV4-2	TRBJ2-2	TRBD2	TGTGCCAGCAGCCCACCGACTAGCGTAGACACCGGGGAGCTGTTTTTT	CASSPPTSVDTGELFF
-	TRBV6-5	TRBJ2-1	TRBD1	TGTGCCAGCACCGAAGGGGACAGAGAGGAGCAGTTCTTC	CASTEGDREEQFF
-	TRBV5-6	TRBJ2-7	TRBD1	TGTGCCAGCACCCTAGGGACAGGGTTCGGCGAGCAGTACTTC	CASTLGTGFGEQYF
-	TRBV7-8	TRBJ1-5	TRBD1	TGTGCCAGCAGCGCGGCCGGGACAGGGGCTCAGCCCCAGCATTTT	CASSAAGTGAQPQHF
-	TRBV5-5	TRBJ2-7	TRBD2	TGTGCCAGCACCCCGATAGCGGGGGGCCAGAGGCAGTACTTC	CASTPIAGGQRQYF
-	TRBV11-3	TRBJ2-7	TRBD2	TGTGCCAGCAGCGCGGCAACTAGCGGAGTATCCTACGAGCAGTACTTC	CASSAATSGVSYEQYF
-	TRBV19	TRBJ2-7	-	TGTGCCAGTAGTATAGAACACGCCTTGACGTACGAGCAGTACTTC	CASSIEHALTYEQYF
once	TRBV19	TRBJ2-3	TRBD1	TGTGCCAGTAGATCGGGACAGGTTCCAGATACGCAGTATTTT	CASRSGQVPDTQYF
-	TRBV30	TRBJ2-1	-	TGTGCCTGGAGTCAAGTGGGGGGTATCAATGAGCAGTTCTTC	CAWSQVGGINEQFF
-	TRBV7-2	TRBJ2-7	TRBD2	TGTGCCAGCAGCCACCGGGCTAGTAGCGGGAGGGGGGACTACGAGCAGTACTTC	CASSHRASSGRGDYEQYF
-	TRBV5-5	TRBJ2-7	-	TGTGCCAGCAGCTTGTCAGGGTCCAGTTACGAGCAGTACTTC	CASSLSGSSYEQYF
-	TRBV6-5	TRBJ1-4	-	TGTGCCAGCAGGTCCCTAACTAATGAAAAACTGTTTTTT	CASRSLTNEKLFF
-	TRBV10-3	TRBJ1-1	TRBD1	TGTGCCATCGGGAGCGGACAGGGGTCTGAAGCTTTCTTT	CAIGSGQGSEAFF
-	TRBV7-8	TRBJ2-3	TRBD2	TGTGCCAGCAGCCGAGATGGACTAGCGGATACGCAGTATTTT	CASSRDGLADTQYF
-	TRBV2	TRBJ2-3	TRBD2	TGTGCCAGCAGTGAGTGGGGACTAGCGGGAACAGATACGCAGTATTTT	CASSEWGLAGTDTQYF
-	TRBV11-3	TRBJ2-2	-	TGTGCCAGCAGCCCCCTGGATCGAGCCGGCAGCTCGGGGGAGCTGTTTTTT	CASSPLDRAGSSGELFF
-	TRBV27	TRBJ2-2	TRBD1	TGTGCCAGCAGTTTATTCACCCCGGGCCCAGGGGGCACCGGGGAGCTGTTTTTT	CASSLFTPGPGGTGELFF
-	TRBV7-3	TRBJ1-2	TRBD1	TGTGCCAGCAGCTCGTCCGGGGGGACAGGGTCCATTGGCTACACCTTC	CASSSSGGTGSIGYTF
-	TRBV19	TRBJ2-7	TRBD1	TGTGCCAGTAGCGGGGACAGGGAGGGCGAGCAGTACTTC	CASSGDREGEQYF
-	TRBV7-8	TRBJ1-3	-	TGTGCCAGCAGCTTAGCGGGGCCCTCTGTCATATATTTT	CASSLAGPSVIYF
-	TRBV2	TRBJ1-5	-	TGTGCCAGCGGTGACTTATTTCAGCCCCAGCATTTT	CASGDLFQPQHF
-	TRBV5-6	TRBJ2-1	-	TGTGCCAGCAGCTTGAGACACCTGTACAATGAGCAGTTCTTC	CASSLRHLYNEQFF
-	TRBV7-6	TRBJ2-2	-	TGTGCCAGCAGCTTAGCCAGGGCGGGCACCGGGGAGCTGTTTTTT	CASSLARAGTGELFF
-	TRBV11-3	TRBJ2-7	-	TGTGCCAGCAGCTTACTTCCAGCATACGAGCAGTACTTC	CASSLLPAYEQYF
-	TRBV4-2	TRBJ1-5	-	TGTGCCAGCAGCCAAGATACGGTCCGGCCCCAGCATTTT	CASSQDTVRPQHF
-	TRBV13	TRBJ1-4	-	TGTGCCAGCAGCTTAGGCGCAGTGGGCGTCGGAAAACTGTTTTTT	CASSLGAVGVGKLFF
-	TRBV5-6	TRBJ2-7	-	TGTGCCAGCAGCTTGTTACAGGGTTTCTCCTACGAGCAGTACTTC	CASSLLQGFSYEQYF
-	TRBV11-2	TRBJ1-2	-	TGTGCCAGCAGCTTAGGCGGCTATGGCTACACCTTC	CASSLGGYGYTF
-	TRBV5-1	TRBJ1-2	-	TGCGCCAGCAGCCCTGGTGTCCGGGCCGGCTACACCTTC	CASSPGVRAGYTF
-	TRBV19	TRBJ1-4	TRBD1	TGTGCCAGTAATGACAGGGAAAATGAAAAACTGTTTTTT	CASNDRENEKLFF
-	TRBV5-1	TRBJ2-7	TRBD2	TGCGCCAGCAGCTCAGGGACTAGCGGGGCCTCCTACGAGCAGTACTTC	CASSSGTSGASYEQYF
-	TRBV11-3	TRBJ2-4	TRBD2	TGTGCCAGCAGCTTAGATGGGCTAGCGGGGGAGTCAAACATTCAGTACTTC	CASSLDGLAGESNIQYF
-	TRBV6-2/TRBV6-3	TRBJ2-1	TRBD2	TGTGCCAGCAGTTACTCTAGCGGGGGGGCCTACAATGAGCAGTTCTTC	CASSYSSGGAYNEQFF
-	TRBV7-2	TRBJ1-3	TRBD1	TGTGCCAGCAGCGTCTACAGGGGCTCTGGAAACACCATATATTTT	CASSVYRGSGNTIYF
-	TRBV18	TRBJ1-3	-	TGTGCCAGCTCACCGCAACGGGGGGAAGCTGGAAACACCATATATTTT	CASSPQRGEAGNTIYF
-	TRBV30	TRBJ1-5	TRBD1	TGTGCCTGGAATCCGGCAGGGGGCGGGATACGACAGCCCCAGCATTTT	CAWNPAGGGIRQPQHF
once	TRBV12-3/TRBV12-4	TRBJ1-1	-	TGTGCCAGCAGTTTCGGCCCCAGCACTGAAGCTTTCTTT	CASSFGPSTEAFF
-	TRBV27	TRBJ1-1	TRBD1	TGTGCCAGCAGTCGACTGGGACAGGGACCTGAAGCTTTCTTT	CASSRLGQGPEAFF
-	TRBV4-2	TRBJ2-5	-	TGTGCCAGCAGCCAAGAGGACGAGCAAGAGACCCAGTACTTC	CASSQEDEQETQYF
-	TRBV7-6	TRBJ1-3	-	TGTGCCAGCAGCTTAGCGACGGAACTCTCTGGAAACACCATATATTTT	CASSLATELSGNTIYF
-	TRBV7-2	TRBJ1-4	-	TGTGCCAGCAGCTTAGGACGGACAGCTATTGAAAAACTGTTTTTT	CASSLGRTAIEKLFF
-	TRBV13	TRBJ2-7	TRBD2	TGTGCCAGCAGCTCGGGGACTAGCGGCTCCTACGAGCAGTACTTC	CASSSGTSGSYEQYF
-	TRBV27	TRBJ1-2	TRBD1	TGTGCCAGCAGCTCCCCGGGACAGAGTAACTATGGCTACACCTTC	CASSSPGQSNYGYTF
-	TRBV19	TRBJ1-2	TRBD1	TGTGCCAGTAGTGTCGACAGGGGAGATGGCTACACCTTC	CASSVDRGDGYTF
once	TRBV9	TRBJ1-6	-	TGTGCCAGCAGTCGAGATTCCTATAATTCACCCCTCCACTTT	CASSRDSYNSPLHF
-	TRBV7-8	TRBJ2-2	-	TGTGCCAGCAGCTTAGCGGAGGGGACGAACACCGGGGAGCTGTTTTTT	CASSLAEGTNTGELFF
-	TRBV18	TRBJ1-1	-	TGTGCCAGCTCCCCCATTGGGGGACAGAACACTGAAGCTTTCTTT	CASSPIGGQNTEAFF
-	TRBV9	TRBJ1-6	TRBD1	TGTGCCAGCAGCGACAGGACAGGGTATAATTCACCCCTCCACTTT	CASSDRTGYNSPLHF
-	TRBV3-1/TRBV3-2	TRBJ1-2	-	TGTGCCAGCAGCCAATTCGGCAGCTACTATGGCTACACCTTC	CASSQFGSYYGYTF
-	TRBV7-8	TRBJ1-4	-	TGTGCCAGCAGCTTAAATGCAGGGTTTGAAAAACTGTTTTTT	CASSLNAGFEKLFF
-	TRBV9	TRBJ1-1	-	TGTGCCAGCAGCGCCGTCGGGGGGAACACTGAAGCTTTCTTT	CASSAVGGNTEAFF
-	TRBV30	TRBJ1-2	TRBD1	TGTGCCTGGACCCGGGACAGGGTAGATGGCTACACCTTC	CAWTRDRVDGYTF
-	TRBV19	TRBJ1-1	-	TGTGCCAGTAGCCGGGGCATAGGGGCTGAAGCTTTCTTT	CASSRGIGAEAFF
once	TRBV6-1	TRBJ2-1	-	TGTGCCAGCAGTGAAAGATCCGCCGTCAATGAGCAGTTCTTC	CASSERSAVNEQFF
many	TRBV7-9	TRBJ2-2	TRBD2	TGTGCCAGCAGCTGGAGGGTAGGGAGCGGGGCTAACACCGGGGAGCTGTTTTTT	CASSWRVGSGANTGELFF
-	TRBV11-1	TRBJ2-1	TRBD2	TGTGCCAGCAGTCGACTAGCGGGAGCCTACAATGAGCAGTTCTTC	CASSRLAGAYNEQFF